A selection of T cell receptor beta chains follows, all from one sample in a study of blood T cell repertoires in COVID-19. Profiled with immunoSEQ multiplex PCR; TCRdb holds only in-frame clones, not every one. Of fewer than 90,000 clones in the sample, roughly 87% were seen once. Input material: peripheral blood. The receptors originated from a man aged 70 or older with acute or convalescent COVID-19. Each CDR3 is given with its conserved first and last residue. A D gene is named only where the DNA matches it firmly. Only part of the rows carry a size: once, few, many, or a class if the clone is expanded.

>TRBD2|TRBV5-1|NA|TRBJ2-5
CASSPGQELLAGVQETQYF
TGCGCCAGCAGCCCGGGACAGGAGCTACTAGCGGGGGTACAAGAGACCCAGTACTTC
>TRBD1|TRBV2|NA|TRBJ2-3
CASRWDRDTDTQYF
TGTGCCAGCAGGTGGGACAGAGACACAGATACGCAGTATTTT
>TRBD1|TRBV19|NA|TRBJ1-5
CASSTGQGAAQPQHF
TGTGCCAGTAGTACGGGACAGGGGGCGGCTCAGCCCCAGCATTTT
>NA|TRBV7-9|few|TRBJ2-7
CASSLQGGRAEQYF
TGTGCCAGCAGCTTACAGGGGGGCCGGGCCGAGCAGTACTTC
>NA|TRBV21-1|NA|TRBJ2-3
CATKRTGDF
TGTGCCACCAAAAGGACTGGGGATTTT
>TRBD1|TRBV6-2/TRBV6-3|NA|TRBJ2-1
CASSHHAGTGDSYNEQFF
TGTGCCAGCAGTCACCATGCCGGGACAGGGGATTCCTACAATGAGCAGTTCTTC
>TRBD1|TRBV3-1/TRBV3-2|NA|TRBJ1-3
CASSQGGGKRNTIYF
TGTGCCAGCAGCCAAGGAGGGGGCAAAAGAAACACCATATATTTT
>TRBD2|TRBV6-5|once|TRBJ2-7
CASSLRGVFFDEQYF
TGTGCCAGCAGTCTCCGGGGGGTATTCTTCGACGAGCAGTACTTC
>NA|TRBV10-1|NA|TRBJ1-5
CASSEGPGAAQHF
TGCGCCAGCAGTGAGGGGCCAGGGGCGGCCCAGCATTTT
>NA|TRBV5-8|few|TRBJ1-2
CASSLGQRGMFYGYTF
TGTGCCAGCAGCTTGGGCCAACGGGGGATGTTCTATGGCTACACCTTC
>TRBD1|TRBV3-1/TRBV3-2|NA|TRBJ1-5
CASSPGQDSNQPQHF
TGTGCCAGCAGCCCTGGACAGGATAGCAATCAGCCCCAGCATTTT
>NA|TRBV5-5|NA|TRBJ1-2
CASSRGVENYGYTF
TGTGCCAGCAGCCGCGGGGTGGAGAACTATGGCTACACCTTC
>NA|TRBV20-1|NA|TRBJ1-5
CSASSAQGRFSDGNQPQHF
TGCAGTGCTAGTAGCGCCCAAGGGAGGTTTTCCGACGGGAATCAGCCCCAGCATTTT
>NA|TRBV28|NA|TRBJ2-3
CASTARRGAVGTQYF
TGTGCCAGCACCGCAAGGCGGGGAGCAGTTGGTACGCAGTATTTT
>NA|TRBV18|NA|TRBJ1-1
CASSPGAQTYTEAFF
TGTGCCAGCTCACCAGGGGCGCAAACGTACACTGAAGCTTTCTTT
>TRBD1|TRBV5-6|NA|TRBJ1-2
CASSLRTGSSYGYTF
TGTGCCAGCAGCCTTAGGACAGGGAGTAGCTATGGCTACACCTTC
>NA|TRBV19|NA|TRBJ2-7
CASTGQTAGEQYF
TGTGCCAGTACGGGACAGACGGCGGGGGAGCAGTACTTC
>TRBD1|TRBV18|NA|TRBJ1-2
CASSPLRDSGSNYGYTF
TGTGCCAGCTCACCGCTCCGGGACAGTGGATCTAACTATGGCTACACCTTC
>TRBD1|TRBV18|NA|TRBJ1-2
CASSPYTGTGFASTGYTF
TGTGCCAGCTCACCGTATACCGGGACAGGGTTTGCAAGCACCGGCTACACCTTC
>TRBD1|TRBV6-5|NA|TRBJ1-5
CASSRQGGQPQHF
TGTGCCAGCAGTCGACAGGGCGGTCAGCCCCAGCATTTT
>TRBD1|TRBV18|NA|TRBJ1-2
CASSPLGTGVSLVYGYTF
TGTGCCAGCTCACCCCTTGGGACAGGAGTCTCTCTTGTCTATGGCTACACCTTC
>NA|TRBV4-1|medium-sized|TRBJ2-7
CASSQDITAAYEQYF
TGCGCCAGCAGCCAAGATATCACAGCCGCCTACGAGCAGTACTTC
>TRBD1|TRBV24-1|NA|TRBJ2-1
CATSDSGGRNEQFF
TGTGCCACCAGTGATTCAGGGGGCAGGAATGAGCAGTTCTTC
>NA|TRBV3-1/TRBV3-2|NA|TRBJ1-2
CASSQDPGLVRYTF
TGTGCCAGCAGCCAAGATCCAGGTTTGGTCCGCTACACCTTC
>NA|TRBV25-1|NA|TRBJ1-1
CASSEGGTEAFF
TGTGCCAGCAGTGAAGGAGGGACTGAAGCTTTCTTT
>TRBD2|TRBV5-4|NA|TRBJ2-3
CASSLDSGSGEDTQYF
TGTGCCAGCAGCTTGGATAGCGGGAGTGGGGAAGATACGCAGTATTTT
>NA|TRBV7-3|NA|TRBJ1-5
CASSQAVGRPQHF
TGTGCCAGCAGCCAAGCGGTTGGGAGGCCCCAGCATTTT
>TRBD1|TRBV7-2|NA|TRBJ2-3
CASSLTGAPTDTQYF
TGTGCCAGCAGCTTGACAGGGGCTCCCACAGATACGCAGTATTTT
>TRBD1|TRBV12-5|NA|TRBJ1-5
CASGLGDAGDRGRPNQPQHF
TGTGCTAGTGGTTTGGGTGATGCCGGGGACAGGGGGCGCCCGAATCAGCCCCAGCATTTT
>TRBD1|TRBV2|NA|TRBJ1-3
CASSEGIGQARNTIYF
TGTGCCAGCAGTGAAGGAATAGGACAGGCCAGAAACACCATATATTTT
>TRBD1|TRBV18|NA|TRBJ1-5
CASSWTGNQPQHF
TGTGCCAGCTCATGGACAGGAAACCAGCCCCAGCATTTT
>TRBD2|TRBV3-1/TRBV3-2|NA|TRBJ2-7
CASSLAGGSNEQYF
TGTGCCAGCAGTTTAGCGGGAGGAAGCAACGAGCAGTACTTC
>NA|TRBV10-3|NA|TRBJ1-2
CAISEPRANYGYTF
TGTGCCATCAGTGAGCCCAGGGCTAACTATGGCTACACCTTC
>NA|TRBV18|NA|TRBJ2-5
CASSRGVVETQYF
TGTGCCAGCTCACGAGGAGTTGTGGAGACCCAGTACTTC
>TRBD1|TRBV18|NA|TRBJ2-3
CASSLYGTGGNTQYF
TGTGCCAGCTCCCTGTACGGGACAGGGGGCAATACGCAGTATTTT
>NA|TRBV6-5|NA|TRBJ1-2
CASSSGTSSYGYTF
TGTGCCAGCAGTTCCGGGACATCCAGTTATGGCTACACCTTC
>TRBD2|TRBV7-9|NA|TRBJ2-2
CASSLALGRVGGELFF
TGTGCCAGCAGCTTAGCCCTCGGGAGGGTAGGCGGGGAGCTGTTTTTT
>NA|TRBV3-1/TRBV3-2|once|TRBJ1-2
CASSQAGNYGYTF
TGTGCCAGCAGCCAAGCGGGGAACTATGGCTACACCTTC
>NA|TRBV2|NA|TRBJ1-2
CASTPNRGPAGGYTF
TGTGCCAGCACCCCAAACCGAGGCCCGGCGGGTGGCTACACCTTC
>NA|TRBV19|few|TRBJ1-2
CASSIVRQALDGYTF
TGTGCCAGTAGTATAGTCCGACAGGCTTTGGATGGCTACACCTTC
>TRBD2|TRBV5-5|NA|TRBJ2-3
CASRAAGTSPDTQYF
TGTGCCAGCAGGGCAGCCGGGACTAGCCCAGATACGCAGTATTTT
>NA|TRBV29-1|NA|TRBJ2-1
CSVEGRGARYEQFF
TGCAGCGTTGAAGGGCGGGGAGCACGCTATGAGCAGTTCTTC
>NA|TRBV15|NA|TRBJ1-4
CATSRDWATTNEKLFF
TGTGCCACCAGCAGAGATTGGGCAACAACTAATGAAAAACTGTTTTTT
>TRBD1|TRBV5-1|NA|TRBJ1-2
CASSLRQGVGYTF
TGCGCCAGCAGCTTGCGACAGGGGGTTGGCTACACCTTC
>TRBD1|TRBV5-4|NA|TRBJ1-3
CASSRQQGNSGNTIYF
TGTGCCAGCAGCCGCCAACAGGGGAACTCTGGAAACACCATATATTTT